This record covers a single T cell receptor (beta chain). The naive CD8 fraction comprised CD45RO-negative cells positively selected for CCR7 and excluded terminally differentiated effector memory CD45RA+ cells. This sample stems from a study of shared clonotypes between healthy human individuals. Sequenced by immunoSEQ multiplex PCR; TCRdb stores in-frame clones only, minus some. Counted here are around 1.9 million clones, 85% to 95% occurring once; the ten biggest clones make up around 1.7%. The CDR3 runs 16 residues. Germline V lookup: CDR1 SNHLY, CDR2 FYNNEI. Germline trimming cut 0 bases from V and 5 bases from J; bases unmatched to any gene: 7.

This chain joins TRBV2 and TRBJ2-5; 9 bases agree with TRBD1. The receptor comes from a man between 18 and 29 years old in good health. Some clones in this sample may be carry-over from other donors' samples. Sequenced sample: naive CD8+ T cells from PBMCs. The CDR3, as DNA: TGTGCCAGCAGTGAAGCCCGGGACAGGGCAGTGGAGACCCAGTACTTC. It translates to CASSEARDRAVETQYF.